These T cell receptor beta chains were read from a single sample in a study of post-analysis software for immune sequencing data. TCRdb re-called the PCR reads through MiXCR, storing one row per CDR3 protein. Of hundreds of thousands of distinct CDR3 sequences in the sample, 25% to 30% are singletons; the top ten hold around 0.56%. Sequenced sample: blood. The receptors stem from a girl between 10 and 17 years old with multiple sclerosis. Both conserved end residues are part of each CDR3. D genes are given only for firm matches. The size of a clone is reported for some rows only, either as once, few or many, or as a class for expanded clones.

abundance: NA; j_gene: TRBJ2-4; d_gene: NA; v_gene: TRBV2; CDR3aa: CASSVGGNIQYF; CDR3nt: TGTGCCAGCAGTGTTGGGGGGAACATTCAGTACTTC
abundance: many; j_gene: TRBJ2-7; d_gene: TRBD2; v_gene: TRBV7-2; CDR3aa: CASSLWTSGYEQYF; CDR3nt: TGTGCCAGCAGCCTCTGGACTAGCGGCTACGAGCAGTACTTC
abundance: NA; j_gene: TRBJ2-7; d_gene: TRBD1; v_gene: TRBV12-3/TRBV12-4; CDR3aa: CASSLFLGEQGAYEQYF; CDR3nt: TGTGCCAGCAGTTTATTTCTAGGGGAACAGGGGGCTTACGAGCAGTACTTC
abundance: NA; j_gene: TRBJ1-1; d_gene: NA; v_gene: TRBV12-3/TRBV12-4; CDR3aa: CASSLRQLSEAFF; CDR3nt: TGTGCCAGCAGTTTAAGACAGTTATCTGAAGCTTTCTTT
abundance: many; j_gene: TRBJ1-5; d_gene: NA; v_gene: TRBV5-1; CDR3aa: CASSSGTGNQPQHF; CDR3nt: TGCGCCAGCAGCTCCGGGACCGGCAATCAGCCCCAGCATTTT
abundance: NA; j_gene: TRBJ2-4; d_gene: TRBD2; v_gene: TRBV12-3/TRBV12-4; CDR3aa: CASSQHQRGGLTVGETSNIQYF; CDR3nt: TGTGCCAGCAGCCAGCACCAACGGGGGGGGCTGACTGTGGGTGAAACGAGCAACATTCAGTACTTC
abundance: few; j_gene: TRBJ2-7; d_gene: TRBD2; v_gene: TRBV12-3/TRBV12-4; CDR3aa: CASSPKGQGTTSGRSYEQYF; CDR3nt: TGTGCCAGCAGCCCCAAAGGACAGGGGACAACTAGCGGGAGGTCCTACGAGCAGTACTTC
abundance: few; j_gene: TRBJ1-1; d_gene: NA; v_gene: TRBV20-1; CDR3aa: CSARATGAFF; CDR3nt: TGCAGTGCTAGAGCAACGGGAGCTTTCTTT
abundance: few; j_gene: TRBJ2-7; d_gene: NA; v_gene: TRBV6-6; CDR3aa: CASNHGIGALAPLEQYF; CDR3nt: TGTGCCAGCAACCACGGGATTGGCGCACTAGCCCCACTCGAGCAGTACTTC
abundance: NA; j_gene: TRBJ2-1; d_gene: NA; v_gene: TRBV7-2; CDR3aa: CASSPRVSYNEQFF; CDR3nt: TGTGCCAGCAGCCCTCGGGTGTCCTACAATGAGCAGTTCTTC
abundance: few; j_gene: TRBJ2-4; d_gene: NA; v_gene: TRBV28; CDR3aa: CASSLGRDLAKNIQYF; CDR3nt: TGTGCCAGCAGTTTGGGCAGGGATCTAGCCAAAAACATTCAGTACTTC
abundance: few; j_gene: TRBJ2-5; d_gene: TRBD2; v_gene: TRBV10-3; CDR3aa: CAIKHSAGALETQYF; CDR3nt: TGTGCCATCAAACACTCAGCGGGAGCGTTGGAGACCCAGTACTTC
abundance: few; j_gene: TRBJ2-3; d_gene: NA; v_gene: TRBV12-5; CDR3aa: CASGGGRGDLSTDTQYF; CDR3nt: TGTGCTAGTGGGGGGGGCCGAGGGGATCTTAGCACAGATACGCAGTATTTT
abundance: once; j_gene: TRBJ2-5; d_gene: NA; v_gene: TRBV7-9; CDR3aa: CASSPEKEGGTETQYF; CDR3nt: TGTGCCAGCAGCCCAGAGAAAGAGGGCGGCACGGAGACCCAGTACTTC
abundance: NA; j_gene: TRBJ1-1; d_gene: NA; v_gene: TRBV3-1; CDR3aa: CASSSTLGGTTEAFF; CDR3nt: TGTGCCAGCAGCTCTACGTTGGGGGGCACAACTGAAGCTTTCTTT
abundance: NA; j_gene: TRBJ1-5; d_gene: NA; v_gene: TRBV20-1; CDR3aa: CSAGQLDSNQPQHF; CDR3nt: TGCAGTGCTGGACAGCTCGATAGCAATCAGCCCCAGCATTTT
abundance: few; j_gene: TRBJ2-3; d_gene: NA; v_gene: TRBV25-1; CDR3aa: CASSDDKSTDTQYF; CDR3nt: TGTGCCAGCAGTGACGACAAGAGCACAGATACGCAGTATTTT
abundance: NA; j_gene: TRBJ2-3; d_gene: NA; v_gene: TRBV11-2; CDR3aa: CASSLEWGMADTQYF; CDR3nt: TGTGCCAGCAGCTTAGAGTGGGGGATGGCAGATACGCAGTATTTT
abundance: NA; j_gene: TRBJ2-3; d_gene: TRBD1; v_gene: TRBV20-1; CDR3aa: CSASGQGGWTDTQYF; CDR3nt: TGCAGTGCTTCGGGACAGGGTGGGTGGACAGATACGCAGTATTTT
abundance: NA; j_gene: TRBJ2-7; d_gene: TRBD1; v_gene: TRBV20-1; CDR3aa: CSAGDRVDSYEQYF; CDR3nt: TGCAGTGCTGGGGACAGGGTGGACTCCTACGAGCAGTACTTC
abundance: NA; j_gene: TRBJ1-1; d_gene: NA; v_gene: TRBV2; CDR3aa: CASRANQLQNTEAFF; CDR3nt: TGTGCCAGCAGAGCAAACCAGTTACAGAACACTGAAGCTTTCTTT
abundance: NA; j_gene: TRBJ2-1; d_gene: NA; v_gene: TRBV6-2/TRBV6-3; CDR3aa: CASSLEGGGNEQFF; CDR3nt: TGTGCCAGCAGTCTGGAGGGGGGTGGGAATGAGCAGTTCTTC
abundance: few; j_gene: TRBJ1-4; d_gene: TRBD1; v_gene: TRBV5-5; CDR3aa: CASSLRLPGQGATANEKLFF; CDR3nt: TGTGCCAGCAGCTTGAGGTTACCGGGACAGGGGGCTACGGCTAATGAAAAACTGTTTTTT
abundance: many; j_gene: TRBJ1-1; d_gene: NA; v_gene: TRBV4-1; CDR3aa: CASSHPGPGVTEAFF; CDR3nt: TGCGCCAGCAGCCACCCGGGACCGGGGGTCACTGAAGCTTTCTTT
abundance: NA; j_gene: TRBJ2-7; d_gene: NA; v_gene: TRBV6-1; CDR3aa: CASSGERLLEQYF; CDR3nt: TGTGCCAGCAGTGGGGAGAGACTTCTCGAGCAGTACTTC
abundance: NA; j_gene: TRBJ2-2; d_gene: TRBD2; v_gene: TRBV6-2/TRBV6-3; CDR3aa: CASSRGVRRTGELFF; CDR3nt: TGTGCCAGCAGCCGGGGGGTCCGGAGGACCGGGGAGCTGTTTTTT
abundance: few; j_gene: TRBJ2-7; d_gene: NA; v_gene: TRBV4-1; CDR3aa: CASSPEKGTSEQYF; CDR3nt: TGCGCCAGCAGCCCAGAGAAGGGAACCTCCGAGCAGTACTTC
abundance: NA; j_gene: TRBJ2-7; d_gene: NA; v_gene: TRBV12-3/TRBV12-4; CDR3aa: CASSLRGVRYEQYF; CDR3nt: TGTGCCAGCAGTTTGAGAGGGGTCCGCTACGAGCAGTACTTC
abundance: few; j_gene: TRBJ2-1; d_gene: TRBD2; v_gene: TRBV25-1; CDR3aa: CASIPRTSGYNEQFF; CDR3nt: TGTGCCAGCATCCCCCGGACTAGCGGATACAATGAGCAGTTCTTC
abundance: NA; j_gene: TRBJ1-2; d_gene: TRBD1; v_gene: TRBV20-1; CDR3aa: CSATKDRGRGHGYTF; CDR3nt: TGCAGTGCCACCAAGGACAGGGGGCGCGGCCATGGCTACACCTTC
abundance: NA; j_gene: TRBJ2-5; d_gene: NA; v_gene: TRBV20-1; CDR3aa: CSARDQFKFQQETQYF; CDR3nt: TGCAGTGCTAGAGATCAGTTCAAATTCCAACAAGAGACCCAGTACTTC